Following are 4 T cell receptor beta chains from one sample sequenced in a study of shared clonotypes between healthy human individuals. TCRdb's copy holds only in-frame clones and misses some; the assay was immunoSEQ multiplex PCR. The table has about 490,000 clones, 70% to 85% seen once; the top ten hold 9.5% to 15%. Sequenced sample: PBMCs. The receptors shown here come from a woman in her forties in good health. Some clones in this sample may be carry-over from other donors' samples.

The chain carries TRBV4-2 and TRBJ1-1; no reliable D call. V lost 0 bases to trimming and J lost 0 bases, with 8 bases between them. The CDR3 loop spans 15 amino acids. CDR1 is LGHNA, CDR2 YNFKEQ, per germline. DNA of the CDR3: TGTGCCAGCAGCCAAGAAACCCAGTTGAACACTGAAGCTTTCTTT. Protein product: CASSQETQLNTEAFF.

The chain's CDR3 is CASSLGVAQGYVETQYF. The CDR3 DNA sequence: TGTGCCAGCAGCTTGGGTGTCGCGCAGGGATACGTGGAGACCCAGTACTTC. J is TRBJ2-5 and V is TRBV5-5, with D possibly matching TRBD1 (5 bases). Germline loops: CDR1 SGHKS, CDR2 YYEKEE (reference sequence). V lost 0 bases and J lost 5, with 20 bases in between. This CDR3 region has 17 residues. The complete variable domain, with remaining parts taken from reference TRBV5-5 and TRBJ2-5, reads DAGVTQSPTHLIKTRGQQVTLRCSPISGHKSVSWYQQVLGQGPQFIFQYYEKEERGRGNFPDRFSARQFPNYSSELNVNALLLGDSALYLCASSLGVAQGYVETQYFGPGTRLLVL.

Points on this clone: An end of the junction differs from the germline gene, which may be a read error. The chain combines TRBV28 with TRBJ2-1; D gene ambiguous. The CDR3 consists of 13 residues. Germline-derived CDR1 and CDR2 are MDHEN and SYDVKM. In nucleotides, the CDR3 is TGTGCCAGCAGACCCGGCTCCAACAATGAGCAGTTCTTC. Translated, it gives CASRPGSNNEQFF.

In nucleotides, the CDR3 is TGTGCCAGCAGCCTCGGGACTTTCCAAGAGACCCAGTACTTC. This codes for CASSLGTFQETQYF. V is TRBV7-9 and J is TRBJ2-5; D may be TRBD2 (6 bases). The CDR3 spans 14 residues. The germline V gene has CDR1 SEHNR and CDR2 FQNEAQ (reference sequence). The V end was cut by 5 bases, the J end by 1 base, with 11 bases between. The full variable domain, its missing parts supplied by reference TRBV7-9 and TRBJ2-5, is DTGVSQNPRHKITKRGQNVTFRCDPISEHNRLYWYRQTLGQGPEFLTYFQNEAQLEKSRLLSDRFSAERPKGSFSTLEIQRTEQGDSAMYLCASSLGTFQETQYFGPGTRLLVL.